These T cell receptor beta chains were read from a single sample in a study of cytomegalovirus exposure and HLA in healthy donors. TCRdb's copy holds only in-frame clones and misses some; the assay was immunoSEQ multiplex PCR. The sample holds around 100,000 clones, around 61% seen once. The sample consisted of PBMCs. These receptors came from a woman in her fifties or sixties in good health and CMV-seronegative. The conserved cysteine and the conserved F or W are not part of the CDR3 here. Where a row states a size, it is once, few, many or the class of an expanded clone; other rows omit it.

J,size,V,CDR3
TRBJ2-5,-,TRBV6-1,ASVPQGPETQY
TRBJ2-7,-,TRBV9,ASSVAGTTNYEQY
TRBJ2-1,-,TRBV25-1,ASSEVASREQF
TRBJ1-3,-,TRBV5-1,ASSIEQSGNTIY
TRBJ2-2,-,TRBV25-1,ASSAGVNTGELF
TRBJ1-5,-,TRBV5-5,ASSTRWGGGQPQH
TRBJ1-2,few,TRBV5-1,ANTEGEGGYT
TRBJ1-1,few,TRBV5-4,ASSLNRGGTEAF
TRBJ2-6,few,TRBV5-1,ASSFIGPGSVISGANVLT
TRBJ1-2,-,TRBV4-1,ASSQGPGHNYGYT